Included here is one TCR beta chain sequence, with context. Its matching antigen is unknown. The data are from a study of cytomegalovirus exposure and HLA in healthy donors. The PCR was carried out with 60 Vbeta primers and 13 Jbeta primers. The table came from immunoSEQ multiplex PCR; TCRdb's copy has only in-frame clones and leaves some out. The sample lists 150,000 to 200,000 clones, 82% occurring once. The CDR3 spans 15 residues. With 1 base removed from V and 3 bases from J, the gap between germline ends came to 12 bases. CDR1 and CDR2 from the germline V gene are MGHRA and YSYEKL. Study-wide findings and caveats: Fewer N-insertions than the approximately 700-donor mean were reportedly shown by an Asian-associated ancestry cluster in a later analysis. Later, TCR association rates were found to vary by HLA locus, highest for DRB1 and lowest for HLA-C.

The source is a girl between 5 and 17 years old in good health and CMV-seropositive. The chain joins TRBV4-1 to TRBJ1-2, with D perhaps matching TRBD1 (5 bases). The sample comprised PBMCs. Written as DNA, the CDR3 is TGCGCCAGCAGCCAAGGACAGCTGAATTACTATGGCTACACCTTC. Its protein product is CASSQGQLNYYGYTF.